Sequencing of this T cell receptor beta chain was carried out in a study of cytomegalovirus exposure and HLA in healthy donors. Study-wide findings and caveats: Usually a TCR sequence was rare, but some public TCRs were found in many donors. As was reported, the classifier diagnosed cytomegalovirus status with high specificity and sensitivity.

On this clone itself: Its antigen is undetermined.

The assay was immunoSEQ multiplex PCR, and TCRdb's table has in-frame clones only and misses some. The sample gives around 60,000 clones, 95% of which show up once; almost 6% is in the top ten. The CDR3 has 13 residues. V lost 4 bases, J lost 3 bases, and 3 bases stayed unmatched. Germline assignment: CDR1 MNHEY and CDR2 SVGAGI. This chain links TRBV6-5 with TRBJ2-7; 7 positions match TRBD1. The clonotype was recovered from a woman between 18 and 29 years old in good health and CMV-seropositive. Sample: PBMCs. The DNA of the CDR3 is TGTGCCAGCAGTTTGGGACAGCTCTACGAGCAGTACTTC. Protein: CASSLGQLYEQYF.